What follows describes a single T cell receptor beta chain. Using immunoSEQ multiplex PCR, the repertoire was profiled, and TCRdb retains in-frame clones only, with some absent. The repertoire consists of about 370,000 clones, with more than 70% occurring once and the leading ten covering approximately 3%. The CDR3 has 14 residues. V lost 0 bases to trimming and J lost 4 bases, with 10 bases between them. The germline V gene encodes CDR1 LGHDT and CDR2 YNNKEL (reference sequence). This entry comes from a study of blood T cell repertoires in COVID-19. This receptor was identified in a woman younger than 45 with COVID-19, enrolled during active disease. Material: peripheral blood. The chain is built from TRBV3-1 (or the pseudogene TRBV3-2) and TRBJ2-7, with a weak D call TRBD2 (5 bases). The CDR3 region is CASSQEPSGYEQYV. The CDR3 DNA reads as TGTGCCAGCAGCCAAGAACCGTCGGGGTACGAGCAGTACGTC.